This T cell receptor beta chain derives from a study of T-cell reconstitution after alpha-beta-depleted transplantation in children. During its preparation, the TCRbeta library received unique molecular identifiers. TCRdb independently ran MiXCR on the PCR reads; one entry per CDR3 protein. Among about 690,000 distinct CDR3 sequences listed, approximately 15% were seen once. CDR3 length: 15 residues. Trimming removed 4 bases from V and 4 bases from J, with 14 bases in between. Germline assignment: CDR1 SGHKS and CDR2 YYEKEE (reference sequence). The sequence was collected from a human donor who donated a stem cell graft to a child with acute myeloid leukemia. This sample comprised PBMCs from the stem cell graft donor, obtained from the stem cell graft. This chain links TRBV5-5 with TRBJ2-2; unclear D gene. The CDR3 loop is CASSRVTMVTGELFF. The CDR3 nucleotides read TGTGCCAGCAGCCGAGTTACGATGGTCACCGGGGAGCTGTTTTTT.